The 3 T cell receptor beta chains in this list originate from one sample, sequenced in a study (dated by TCRdb to 2013 to 2016). The library was produced with 5' RACE. The reads were generated on an Illumina MiSeq. The public reads were reanalyzed by TCRdb: fastp trimming at Q25, MiXCR alignment, in-frame beta chains only. Rows merge per CDR3 protein into single entries with the most common DNA and genes. This sample comprises 13,000 or so distinct CDR3 sequences, 20% to 25% of them detected only once. Of the sample, approximately 3% falls within the top ten clones. Sequencing was performed on naive CD4+ T cells sorted from blood. The cell subset or site tag for this specimen amounts to: naive CD4+ T cells, CD4+CD45RA+CD25-. These receptors all stem from a female donor with breast cancer.

This clonotype has more than one count but fewer than ten. The chain employs TRBV12-3 or TRBV12-4 and TRBJ1-4; D perhaps matches TRBD1 (6 bases). V shed 4 bases and J shed 3 bases, with 12 bases lying between them. The CDR3 runs to 15 residues. CDR3 sequence reads: CASSSQGRSNEKLFF. The DNA for the CDR3 is TGTGCCAGCAGTTCTCAGGGGCGGTCTAATGAAAAACTGTTTTTT.

Of note for this clonotype: Because the CDR3 is missing its conserved closing phenylalanine or tryptophan, this is likely a read error. The rearrangement joins TRBV6-5 to TRBJ1-1; 7 bases match TRBD1. Germline V gene sequence: CDR1 MNHEY, CDR2 SVGAGI. V lost 8 bases to trimming and J lost 1 base; unmatched junction nucleotides: 7. The CDR3 is 14 residues long. The CDR3 coding sequence is TGTGCCAGCGGGTCAGGGGGTACGAACACTGAAGCTTTCGTT. Translation: CASGSGGTNTEAFV.

With respect to this clonotype: A read error is likely, as this CDR3 ends without the conserved phenylalanine or tryptophan. The chain has TRBV5-1 and TRBJ1-1; 8 nucleotides agree with TRBD1. The V gene end was trimmed by 1 base and the J gene end by 8 bases; junction bases not matched to a gene: 7. This CDR3 comprises 14 residues. Per the germline V gene, CDR1 is SGHRS and CDR2 is YFSETQ. The CDR3 nucleotides are TGCGCCAGCAGCTTGCGAGGACAGGGCACGGAAGCTTTCTTG. Protein product: CASSLRGQGTEAFL.